This T cell receptor beta chain was captured in a study of blood T cell repertoires in COVID-19. Sequencing was performed with immunoSEQ multiplex PCR; in TCRdb, only in-frame clones are kept and a portion is missing. Of about 500,000 clones listed, around 90% are singletons. Trimming cost V 4 bases and J 5 bases; bases outside gene matches: 5. The V gene's germline CDR1 is LNHDA and CDR2 SQIVND (reference sequence). This CDR3 region has 16 residues. The TCR comes from a woman aged 45-59 years with COVID-19, enrolled during active disease. This chain connects TRBV19 to TRBJ2-5, with 15 bases lining up with TRBD2. Sequenced sample: peripheral blood. For the CDR3, the DNA is TGTGCCAGTAGTACCGGACTAGCGGGGGGGCCGGAGACCCAGTACTTC. Translating gives CASSTGLAGGPETQYF. Full variable domain (outside the CDR3, taken from reference TRBV19 and TRBJ2-5): DGGITQSPKYLFRKEGQNVTLSCEQNLNHDAMYWYRQDPGQGLRLIYYSQIVNDFQKGDIAEGYSVSREKKESFPLTVTSAQKNPTAFYLCASSTGLAGGPETQYFGPGTRLLVL.